The 15 T cell receptor beta chains reported below all come from one sample, sequenced in a study of blood T cell repertoires in COVID-19. The method was immunoSEQ multiplex PCR; TCRdb's version includes in-frame clones alone and lacks a portion of them. The sample includes 330,000 or so clones, roughly 87% of them seen just once. The material sequenced was PBMCs or T cells enriched from blood (not recorded which). The receptors here all came from a woman between 25 and 40 years old who had recovered from COVID-19.

This clone was seen only once. J is TRBJ1-2 and V is TRBV19, with TRBD1 matching 8 bases. In germline, CDR1 is LNHDA, CDR2 SQIVND (reference sequence). The CDR3 totals 14 residues. V trimming: 7 bases; J trimming: 3 bases; junction bases outside the gene matches: 7. This CDR3 is CASIQGAADYGYTF. CDR3 nucleotide sequence: TGTGCCAGTATTCAGGGGGCCGCGGACTATGGCTACACCTTC.

The gene calls are TRBV7-8 and TRBJ2-3, with D unresolved. Trimming cost V 6 bases and J 2 bases, with 9 bases left between them. In germline, CDR1 is SGHVS, CDR2 FQNEAQ. The CDR3 consists of 13 residues. DNA of the CDR3: TGTGCCAGCAGGCTACCCTTCACAGATACGCAGTATTTT. Protein sequence: CASRLPFTDTQYF. The full variable domain, its missing parts supplied by reference TRBV7-8 and TRBJ2-3, is GAGVSQSPRYKVAKRGQDVALRCDPISGHVSLFWYQQALGQGPEFLTYFQNEAQLDKSGLPSDRFFAERPEGSVSTLKIQRTQQEDSAVYLCASRLPFTDTQYFGPGTRLTVL.

The V gene is TRBV28, the J gene TRBJ1-5; D gene unclear. The CDR3 has 17 amino acids. Trimming removed 5 bases from V and 3 bases from J, with 20 bases in between. The V gene's germline CDR1 is MDHEN and CDR2 SYDVKM. CDR3: CASSLPNVEADNQPQHF. The CDR3 bases are TGTGCCAGCAGTCTCCCGAACGTAGAGGCAGACAATCAGCCCCAGCATTTT.

The V and J genes are TRBV19 and TRBJ1-1; the match to TRBD1 covers 7 bases. The CDR3 totals 13 residues. The germline gives CDR1 LNHDA, CDR2 SQIVND (reference sequence). Unmatched junction bases numbered 5, after V lost 3 bases and J lost 7 bases. CDR3 DNA: TGTGCCAGTAGTATTACTACAGGGGTTGAAGCTTTCTTT. Its translation: CASSITTGVEAFF.

V usage is TRBV19 and J usage is TRBJ2-1, with 10 nucleotides matching TRBD1. After removal of 8 bases from V and 5 bases from J, the junction contained 6 bases not matched to a gene. CDR3 size: 14 residues. CDR1 is LNHDA and CDR2 is SQIVND in the germline V gene (reference sequence). The DNA of the CDR3 is TGTGCCAGTGGCGACAGGGGGCTCGACAATGAGCAGTTCTTC. It translates to CASGDRGLDNEQFF.

This sequence joins TRBV2 and TRBJ2-3; D gene ambiguous. Looked up from germline, CDR1 is SNHLY and CDR2 is FYNNEI. The CDR3 is made up of 14 amino acids. V dropped 8 bases and J dropped 5 bases, with 17 bases sitting between them. CDR3 region: CASDDIAMVDTQYF. CDR3 DNA sequence: TGTGCCAGCGACGACATTGCTATGGTAGATACGCAGTATTTT. The full variable domain, its missing parts supplied by reference TRBV2 and TRBJ2-3, is EPEVTQTPSHQVTQMGQEVILRCVPISNHLYFYWYRQILGQKVEFLVSFYNNEISEKSEIFDDQFSVERPDGSNFTLKIRSTKLEDSAMYFCASDDIAMVDTQYFGPGTRLTVL.

The chain couples TRBV5-1 to TRBJ1-4; a weak D match, TRBD1 (5 bases). V was shortened by 2 bases and J by 3 bases, with 8 bases between the two germline ends. Per the germline V gene, CDR1 is SGHRS and CDR2 is YFSETQ. The CDR3 is 14 amino acids. The CDR3, as DNA: TGCGCCAGCAGCTTAAGGGGTCCTAATGAAAAACTGTTTTTT. Its protein is CASSLRGPNEKLFF.

The chain couples TRBV11-1 to TRBJ1-1; a weak D match, TRBD1 (6 bases). V lost 0 bases, J lost 4 bases, and 12 bases lay in between. The germline V gene encodes CDR1 SGHAT and CDR2 FQDESV (reference sequence). The CDR3 has 15 amino acids. The CDR3 region has the DNA TGTGCCAGCAGCTTAGCGGGGGCTGGCGGCACTGAAGCTTTCTTT. Amino acid sequence: CASSLAGAGGTEAFF.

This clone appeared a single time. The chain has TRBV7-9 and TRBJ2-2; 7 bases align to TRBD2. Germline assignment: CDR1 SEHNR and CDR2 FQNEAQ (reference sequence). Trimming removed 3 bases from V and 5 bases from J; junction bases left unmatched: 6. This CDR3 is built from 15 residues. The CDR3 DNA reads as TGTGCCAGCAGCTTTCTGACTAGCCCGACCGGGGAGCTGTTTTTT. Its protein product is CASSFLTSPTGELFF.

The rearrangement joins TRBV5-1 to TRBJ2-1; 8 nucleotides align to TRBD1. Germline assignment: CDR1 SGHRS and CDR2 YFSETQ. The CDR3 length is 15 residues. The ends lost 1 base at V and 5 bases at J; junction bases unmatched: 5. The CDR3 loop reads CASSLIPGQDNEQFF. The DNA of the CDR3 is TGCGCCAGCAGCTTGATTCCGGGACAGGACAATGAGCAGTTCTTC.

The gene calls are TRBV20-1 and TRBJ2-1, with D unclear. Trimming shortened V by 0 bases and J by 10 bases, and 4 bases separated the two germline ends. Per germline, CDR1 DFQATT and CDR2 SNEGSKA (reference sequence). This CDR3 comprises 10 residues. For the CDR3, the DNA is TGCAGTGCTAGAGATGAGGAGCAGTTCTTC. It is translated as CSARDEEQFF.

This chain connects TRBV27 to TRBJ2-7; the match to TRBD1 covers 8 bases. The CDR3 runs 15 residues. The germline gives CDR1 MNHEY, CDR2 SMNVEV (reference sequence). V dropped 5 bases and J dropped 2; count of bases not matched to a gene: 8. The CDR3 reads CASSPRTGMAYEQYF. The DNA of the CDR3 is TGTGCCAGCAGTCCTCGGACAGGGATGGCCTACGAGCAGTACTTC.

V and J are TRBV7-2 and TRBJ1-1; TRBD1 might be the D (6 bases). This CDR3 spans 15 amino acids. V gave up 8 bases and J gave up 5 bases, with 21 bases separating them. Germline CDR1 is SGHTA and CDR2 is FQGNSA. This chain's CDR3 is CASRFFVDRGTEAFF. CDR3 bases: TGTGCCAGCCGATTTTTTGTGGACAGAGGGACTGAAGCTTTCTTT. The variable domain in full, completed from reference TRBV7-2 and TRBJ1-1, reads GAGVSQSPSNKVTEKGKDVELRCDPISGHTALYWYRQSLGQGLEFLIYFQGNSAPDKSGLPSDRFSAERTGGSVSTLTIQRTQQEDSAVYLCASRFFVDRGTEAFFGQGTRLTVV.

J is TRBJ1-3 and V is TRBV15; D may be TRBD1 (6 bases). Per the germline V gene, CDR1 is LNHNV and CDR2 is YYDKDF (reference sequence). V was cut by 0 bases and J by 0 bases, with 12 bases left in between. The CDR3 loop spans 17 amino acids. CDR3 nucleotide sequence: TGTGCCACCAGCAGAGATTTACAGGGTAACTCTGGAAACACCATATATTTT. It codes for CATSRDLQGNSGNTIYF.

The CDR3 spells CASSPRENTEAFF. Written as DNA, the CDR3 is TGTGCCAGCAGCCCGAGAGAAAACACTGAAGCTTTCTTT. The rearrangement joins TRBV4-2 to TRBJ1-1; D is unclear. Trimming took 4 bases from V and 2 from J, leaving 8 bases between them. The germline V gene has CDR1 LGHNA and CDR2 YNFKEQ. The CDR3 totals 13 residues.